This T cell receptor beta chain appears in the sequencing data of a study of OX40 agonist ivuxolimab in advanced cancers. Whole-study context: Ivuxolimab, an agonistic anti-OX40 (CD134) antibody, was given to patients. Study results and limitations: Among the least clonally expanded were partial responders at 0.1-3.0 mg/kg.

Measured with immunoSEQ multiplex PCR; TCRdb has only the in-frame clones, and not every one. The table lists around 50,000 clones, 60% to 80% of them singletons. The CDR3 contains 15 residues. Germline V gives CDR1 MNHEY, CDR2 SVGAGI. J lost 5 bases, V lost 5 bases, and 5 bases had no gene match. Turning to this clone: The target antigen is unknown.

The chain has TRBV6-5 and TRBJ1-6; 8 nucleotides match TRBD1. This TCR was sampled from an adult with an advanced solid tumor such as melanoma, head and neck, liver or kidney cancer. The sequenced sample was CD4+ or CD8+ T cells sorted from blood, obtained in a trial of the OX40 agonist ivuxolimab. DNA for the CDR3: TGTGCCAGCAGTACCGGACAGGGCCATAATTCACCCCTCCACTTT. Its translation is CASSTGQGHNSPLHF.